This entry features one TCR beta chain sequence. Its cognate antigen is unknown. A lack of ophthalmopathy progression within 18 months defined stable Graves' hyperthyroidism. Patients having uncontrolled infection, another autoimmune disease, pregnancy or lactation were not included. It was over 9.5 ml of fresh peripheral blood that supplied the PBMCs. This entry comes from a study of T cells in Graves' hyperthyroidism and ophthalmopathy. General study results and limits: Clonotypes that were expanded in thyroid above 0.001 mostly appeared in blood too.

Template material for amplifying TCR beta CDR3 regions consisted of RNA transcripts. Primed by the HTBI set, a first-round RT-PCR was run on the TCR CDR3. TCRdb fed the multiplex PCR reads into MiXCR, producing one record per CDR3 protein. Seen here are hundreds of thousands of distinct CDR3 sequences, 35% observed once, and the top ten hold more than 25%. CDR3 length equals 16 residues. With V trimmed by 3 bases and J by 4 bases, 7 bases remained unmatched. Specimen: blood. The chain links TRBV7-1 to TRBJ2-7; 12 bases are a match to TRBD2. TRBV7-1 is flagged as an ORF with uncertain function. The clonotype comes from a woman aged 40 to 50 with Graves' hyperthyroidism. The CDR3 here is CASSSTQLAGGYEQYF. The DNA for the CDR3 is TGTGCCAGCAGCTCCACCCAACTAGCGGGGGGATACGAGCAGTACTTC.